A single sample is the source of the 26 T cell receptor beta chains below, sequenced in a study of TIL therapy for anti-PD-1-resistant metastatic lung cancer. The time point here: pre-treatment sample, taken before nivolumab and TIL therapy. The immunoSEQ assay was v3. Assay used: immunoSEQ multiplex PCR; TCRdb lists only in-frame clones, some missing. The sample has 35,000 to 55,000 clones, around 80% seen once. Source: blood, taken at baseline. Receptors were obtained from a man between 65 and 80 years old with non-small cell lung cancer.

The chain links TRBV19 to TRBJ2-1, with 8 bases that match TRBD2. The CDR3 has 17 amino acids. Germline trimming cut 4 bases from V and 4 bases from J; bases unmatched to any gene: 12. CDR1 and CDR2 (germline): LNHDA, SQIVND (reference sequence). The CDR3 DNA reads as TGTGCCAGTAGTACTTCCACAACTAGCGGTCAATACAATGAGCAGTTCTTC. Residues: CASSTSTTSGQYNEQFF.

Only one count was recorded for this clone. The gene calls are TRBV19 and TRBJ2-2; tentative D call: TRBD1 (6 bases). The CDR3 runs to 14 residues. Trimming removed 3 bases from V and 4 bases from J, with 9 bases in between. CDR1 and CDR2 from the germline V gene are LNHDA and SQIVND (reference sequence). The CDR3 bases are TGTGCCAGTAGTATTAAACAGGGCACCGGGGAGCTGTTTTTT. This encodes CASSIKQGTGELFF. The whole variable domain, remainder taken from reference TRBV19 and TRBJ2-2, is DGGITQSPKYLFRKEGQNVTLSCEQNLNHDAMYWYRQDPGQGLRLIYYSQIVNDFQKGDIAEGYSVSREKKESFPLTVTSAQKNPTAFYLCASSIKQGTGELFFGEGSRLTVL.

The CDR3 nucleotides are TGTGCCAGCAGCCAGACAGGGACGAACACTGAAGCTTTCTTT. This translates into CASSQTGTNTEAFF. The chain employs TRBV14 and TRBJ1-1, with 7 bases aligning to TRBD1. Looked up from germline, CDR1 is SGHDN and CDR2 is FVKESK. J was trimmed by 1 base and V by 3 bases; bases with no gene match: 2. The CDR3 is 14 residues long.

V and J are TRBV28 and TRBJ1-3; 9 nucleotides align to TRBD1. Germline lookup yields CDR1 MDHEN and CDR2 SYDVKM. The V and J ends lost 7 bases and 8 bases, in that order; junction bases with no gene match: 9. The CDR3 has 14 residues. The CDR3 bases are TGTGCCAGCACCACACAGGGGGCGGATTACACCATATATTTT. Protein sequence: CASTTQGADYTIYF.

V gene TRBV9 combines with J gene TRBJ2-7; 8 nucleotides match TRBD2. The CDR3 spans 13 residues. V lost 0 bases, J lost 7 bases, and 3 bases stayed unmatched. CDR1 is SGDLS and CDR2 is YYNGEE in the germline V gene. The CDR3 coding sequence is TGTGCCAGCAGCGTAGGGACTAGCCTGGAGCAGTACTTC. It encodes CASSVGTSLEQYF.

This clone has a handful of counts. This chain connects TRBV2 to TRBJ1-6; D is unresolved. Trimming took 8 bases from V and 11 from J, leaving 10 bases between them. The CDR3 has 11 residues. Germline V lookup: CDR1 SNHLY, CDR2 FYNNEI. This CDR3 reads CASCFTAPLHF. The CDR3 DNA is TGTGCCAGCTGTTTTACAGCACCCCTCCACTTT. The entire variable domain, with the rest obtained from reference TRBV2 and TRBJ1-6, is as follows: EPEVTQTPSHQVTQMGQEVILRCVPISNHLYFYWYRQILGQKVEFLVSFYNNEISEKSEIFDDQFSVERPDGSNFTLKIRSTKLEDSAMYFCASCFTAPLHFGNGTRLTVT.

V and J are TRBV25-1 and TRBJ1-2, with 9 bases matching TRBD1. Germline values: CDR1 MGHDK, CDR2 SYGVNS. The V segment lost 4 bases and the J segment 8 bases; nucleotides outside the gene matches: 11. CDR3 size: 15 residues. CDR3 sequence reads: CASSGPGQGIWGYTF. The CDR3 nucleotides read TGTGCCAGCAGTGGGCCGGGACAGGGTATATGGGGCTACACCTTC.

The count of this clone is one. V gene TRBV29-1 combines with J gene TRBJ2-1; 7 positions match TRBD2. The V gene end was trimmed by 7 bases and the J gene end by 4 bases; junction bases not matched to a gene: 10. CDR1 SQVTM and CDR2 ANQGSEA come from the germline V gene. CDR3 size: 14 residues. The CDR3 nucleotides read TGCAGCGGGTCTCGGGGGGTGGGGTACAATGAGCAGTTCTTC. This gives the protein CSGSRGVGYNEQFF.

The sample holds a few counts of this clone. This chain links TRBV29-1 with TRBJ1-2, with 8 bases matching TRBD1. The CDR3 contains 12 residues. After removal of 7 bases from V and 2 bases from J, the junction contained 3 bases not matched to a gene. CDR1 and CDR2 from the germline V gene are SQVTM and ANQGSEA. The chain's CDR3 is CSDRTGNYGYTF. The CDR3 region has the DNA TGCAGCGACCGGACAGGGAACTATGGCTACACCTTC.

The chain recombines TRBV30 with TRBJ1-1; possible D gene TRBD1, 6 bases. V shed 1 base and J shed 6 bases, with 12 bases lying between them. Germline CDR1 GTSNPN, CDR2 SVGIG (reference sequence). The CDR3 has 13 residues. CDR3 nucleotide sequence: TGTGCCTGGAGTGGGCAGGGGACCCCTGAAGCTTTCTTT. Translation: CAWSGQGTPEAFF.

This CDR3 reads CASSLERNEKLFF. The CDR3 DNA follows: TGTGCCAGCAGCTTAGAGAGAAATGAAAAACTGTTTTTT. The V call is TRBV7-2, the J call TRBJ1-4; D call uncertain. Germline V gene sequence: CDR1 SGHTA, CDR2 FQGNSA. The CDR3 spans 13 residues. The ends were cut back, 1 base at V and 5 bases at J, with 5 bases in the middle.

This clone was seen a handful of times. V gene TRBV11-3 combines with J gene TRBJ2-7; D tentatively reads TRBD1 or TRBD2 (5 bases each). V was shortened by 6 bases and J by 2 bases, with 14 bases between the two germline ends. The CDR3 contains 14 residues. CDR1 and CDR2 from the germline V gene are SGHNT and YENEEA. Here the CDR3 reads CASSSRDATYEQYF. The CDR3 nucleotides are TGTGCCAGCAGTTCCCGGGACGCTACCTACGAGCAGTACTTC.

The chain uses TRBV5-4 and TRBJ2-7, with D tentatively TRBD2 (6 bases). Germline lookup yields CDR1 SGHNT and CDR2 YYREEE (reference sequence). V lost 0 bases to trimming and J lost 2 bases, with 12 bases between them. The CDR3 is 15 amino acids. DNA of the CDR3: TGTGCCAGCAGCTTGGGGGGGGATTCAGCCTACGAGCAGTACTTC. The encoded protein is CASSLGGDSAYEQYF.

This chain uses TRBV28 with TRBJ2-5; maybe TRBD1 (6 bases). CDR1 is MDHEN, CDR2 SYDVKM, per germline. V gave up 1 base and J gave up 5 bases, with 11 bases separating them. The CDR3 is 14 residues long. The CDR3 is CASSLSQGLETQYF. The CDR3 DNA reads TGTGCCAGCAGTTTATCACAGGGCTTGGAGACCCAGTACTTC.

The genes are TRBV6-5 and TRBJ2-1; 9 bases match TRBD2. Germline CDR1 is MNHEY and CDR2 is SVGAGI. CDR3 length: 15 amino acids. Trimming at V came to 7 bases and at J to 4 bases, leaving 8 bases not matched to a gene. CDR3 sequence: CASTPSGTPYNEQFF. CDR3 coding DNA: TGTGCCAGCACCCCTAGCGGGACGCCTTACAATGAGCAGTTCTTC.

The chain has TRBV13 and TRBJ2-1; a possible D gene is TRBD1 (6 bases). The germline V and J ends were trimmed by 2 bases and 2 bases, with 13 bases remaining between them. This CDR3 is built from 16 residues. Per germline, CDR1 PRHDT and CDR2 FYEKMQ (reference sequence). CDR3 nucleotide sequence: TGTGCCAGCAGCTTATTAGCCCAGGGGACCTACAATGAGCAGTTCTTC. Its protein is CASSLLAQGTYNEQFF.

The V call is TRBV28, the J call TRBJ1-4; the D gene is possibly TRBD1 (5 bases). The CDR3 has 16 residues. Per germline, CDR1 MDHEN and CDR2 SYDVKM. Trimming shortened V by 3 bases and J by 7 bases, and 18 bases separated the two germline ends. For the CDR3, the DNA is TGTGCCAGCAGTTTCTACCCCCAGGGTTTTATTGAAAAACTGTTTTTT. It encodes CASSFYPQGFIEKLFF.

The CDR3 sequence is CASSEGSGGQETQYF. Here the CDR3 DNA reads TGCGCCAGCAGTGAGGGTAGCGGGGGCCAAGAGACCCAGTACTTC. The gene calls are TRBV10-1 and TRBJ2-5, with 9 bases fitting TRBD2. CDR1 and CDR2 (germline): WNHNN, SYGVQD (reference sequence). The V and J ends lost 2 bases and 1 base, in that order; junction bases with no gene match: 2. The CDR3 sequence is 15 residues long.

The chain joins TRBV29-1 to TRBJ2-3; D perhaps matches TRBD2 (5 bases). Germline CDR1 and CDR2: SQVTM and ANQGSEA. V lost 7 bases to trimming and J lost 5 bases, with 10 bases between them. There are 11 residues in the CDR3. The CDR3 DNA reads TGCAGCGGGGCCGAGGGAGATACGCAGTATTTT. Its protein product is CSGAEGDTQYF.

The chain combines TRBV7-6 with TRBJ2-7, with 7 bases matching TRBD2. This CDR3 spans 17 amino acids. The trim removed 2 bases at V and 6 bases at J, leaving 16 bases unmatched. The germline V gene encodes CDR1 SGHVS and CDR2 FNYEAQ. CDR3 amino acids: CASSLNSYGGRGLEQYF. CDR3 coding DNA: TGTGCCAGCAGCTTAAACAGCTACGGCGGGAGAGGCCTCGAGCAGTACTTC.

V and J are TRBV29-1 and TRBJ2-7; D possibly corresponds to TRBD2 (6 bases). Trimming left V 4 bases short and J 0 bases short, with 10 bases between. In germline, CDR1 is SQVTM, CDR2 ANQGSEA. The CDR3 extends over 13 amino acids. The CDR3 nucleotides read TGCAGCGTTGTGCTAGCGAACTCCTACGAGCAGTACTTC. Amino acid sequence: CSVVLANSYEQYF.

The chain carries TRBV15 and TRBJ2-3; 10 nucleotides line up with TRBD2. Germline V CDR1 and CDR2: LNHNV, YYDKDF (reference sequence). Unmatched junction bases numbered 13, after V lost 8 bases and J lost 5 bases. The CDR3 contains 16 residues. The CDR3 reads CATYKSGRVGGDTQYF. Here the CDR3 DNA reads TGTGCCACCTACAAAAGCGGGAGGGTGGGCGGAGATACGCAGTATTTT.

This chain connects TRBV7-2 to TRBJ2-7, with D tentatively TRBD2 (5 bases). Germline V gene data show CDR1 as SGHTA and CDR2 as FQGNSA. Trimming removed 1 base at V and 5 bases at J, with 12 bases between. The CDR3 is 14 amino acids. In DNA form, the CDR3 reads TGTGCCAGCAGCTTAGTTAGGGAGAACCACGAGCAGTACTTC. Its translation is CASSLVRENHEQYF. The complete variable domain, with remaining parts taken from reference TRBV7-2 and TRBJ2-7, reads GAGVSQSPSNKVTEKGKDVELRCDPISGHTALYWYRQSLGQGLEFLIYFQGNSAPDKSGLPSDRFSAERTGGSVSTLTIQRTQQEDSAVYLCASSLVRENHEQYFGPGTRLTVT.

The chain links TRBV5-1 to TRBJ2-7; possibly TRBD2 for D (5 bases). CDR3 size: 16 residues. V dropped 4 bases and J dropped 0 bases, with 17 bases sitting between them. CDR1 is SGHRS, CDR2 YFSETQ, per germline. CDR3: CASSPGRATLSYEQYF. For the CDR3, the DNA is TGCGCCAGCAGCCCGGGAAGGGCCACCCTCTCCTACGAGCAGTACTTC.

The V gene is TRBV5-1, the J gene TRBJ2-1; 12 bases are a match to TRBD2. This CDR3 comprises 15 residues. Germline V gene sequence: CDR1 SGHRS, CDR2 YFSETQ. With V trimmed by 0 bases and J by 10 bases, 5 bases remained unmatched. CDR3 DNA sequence: TGCGCCAGCAGCTTGGTGACTAGCGGGAGTAGCGAGCAGTTCTTC. Its translation: CASSLVTSGSSEQFF. The full variable domain, with the rest looked up from reference TRBV5-1 and TRBJ2-1, is KAGVTQTPRYLIKTRGQQVTLSCSPISGHRSVSWYQQTPGQGLQFLFEYFSETQRNKGNFPGRFSGRQFSNSRSEMNVSTLELGDSALYLCASSLVTSGSSEQFFGPGTRLTVL.

This chain links TRBV5-1 with TRBJ1-3, with D maybe TRBD1 (6 bases). The CDR3 is made up of 17 amino acids. Germline V gives CDR1 SGHRS, CDR2 YFSETQ. V dropped 3 bases and J dropped 0 bases, with 16 bases sitting between them. The CDR3, as DNA: TGCGCCAGCAGCTCCCGGGGAAGGGGGGTCTCTGGAAACACCATATATTTT. This sequence encodes CASSSRGRGVSGNTIYF. Variable domain in full (rest from reference TRBV5-1 and TRBJ1-3): KAGVTQTPRYLIKTRGQQVTLSCSPISGHRSVSWYQQTPGQGLQFLFEYFSETQRNKGNFPGRFSGRQFSNSRSEMNVSTLELGDSALYLCASSSRGRGVSGNTIYFGEGSWLTVV.